The text below deals with one T cell receptor (beta chain). Its matching antigen is unknown. CDR3 length: 16 residues. V was pared by 6 bases and J by 8 bases, with 12 bases of the junction left unmatched. Germline values: CDR1 SNHLY, CDR2 FYNNEI. Exposure to brentuximab vedotin varied, and each patient had relapsed following autologous stem cell transplantation. This record belongs to a study of PD-1 blockade in classical Hodgkin lymphoma. About the research overall: Nivolumab dosing for patients was 3 mg/kg, administered intravenously every 2 weeks.

Findings and limits, study-wide: CD8+ TCR diversity did not rise significantly by C4D1, unlike CD4+. Reports indicated that newly diagnosed patients had lower baseline TCR diversity than healthy donors did.

Method: immunoSEQ multiplex PCR; TCRdb's copy keeps in-frame clones and lacks some. The sample has about 12,000 clones, around nine tenths seen once. Sequencing used peripheral blood mononuclear cells (PBMCs), obtained at baseline. This sequence joins TRBV2 and TRBJ1-6, with 8 bases fitting TRBD1. The receptor was derived from a human donor with classical Hodgkin lymphoma. The CDR3 DNA reads as TGTGCCAGCAGAATGGGACAGGCCGGCCCCTATTCACCCCTCCACTTT. Translating it yields CASRMGQAGPYSPLHF.